This T cell receptor beta chain was sequenced during a study of immune evolution from preneoplasia to lung adenocarcinoma. Method: immunoSEQ multiplex PCR; TCRdb's copy keeps in-frame clones and lacks some. Of more than 4,000 clones detected, 88% appear once; the ten largest clones hold 2% to 2.5%. This clone has just a few counts. The specimen sequenced was FFPE atypical adenomatous hyperplasia tissue from the lung. The subset denotes: atypical adenomatous hyperplasia (AAH), lung preneoplasia. This receptor was taken from a person between 70 and 80 years old with lung adenocarcinoma.

The CDR3 sequence is CASSQAGGDGYTF. In DNA form, the CDR3 reads TGTGCCAGCAGCCAAGCTGGGGGCGATGGCTACACCTTC. The rearrangement uses TRBV4-2 and TRBJ1-2; maybe TRBD1 (6 bases). Germline CDR1 and CDR2: LGHNA and YNFKEQ. The length of the CDR3 is 13 residues. Trimming took off 1 base at V and 6 bases at J, with 9 bases between the two ends.